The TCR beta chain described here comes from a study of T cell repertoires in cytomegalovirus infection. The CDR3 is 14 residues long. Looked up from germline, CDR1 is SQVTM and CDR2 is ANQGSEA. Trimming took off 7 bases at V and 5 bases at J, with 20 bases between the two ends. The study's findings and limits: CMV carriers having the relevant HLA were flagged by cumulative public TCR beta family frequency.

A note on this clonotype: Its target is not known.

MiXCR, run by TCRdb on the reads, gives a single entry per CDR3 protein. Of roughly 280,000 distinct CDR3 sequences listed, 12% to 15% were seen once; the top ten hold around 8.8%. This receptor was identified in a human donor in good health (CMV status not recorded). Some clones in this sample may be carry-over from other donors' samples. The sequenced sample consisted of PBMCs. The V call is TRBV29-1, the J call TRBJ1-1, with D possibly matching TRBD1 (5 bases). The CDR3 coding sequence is TGCAGCGCGATGACTACCGGGACCGGGACTGAAGCTTTCTTT. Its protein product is CSAMTTGTGTEAFF.